Following are 29 T cell receptor beta chains from one sample sequenced in a study of identical twins. One entry per CDR3 protein, called by TCRdb with MiXCR from the 5' RACE reads. The data hold about 200,000 distinct CDR3 sequences, with about 15% observed a single time. These data were also filed under a second study, of T cells expressing NK-cell markers.

Sequencing was carried out using CD8+ T cells sorted from blood. These receptors came from a woman between 18 and 29 years old in good health.

CDR3 protein: CASSLSNDWAGELFF. The CDR3 coding sequence is TGTGCCAGCAGTTTAAGCAATGACTGGGCCGGGGAGCTGTTTTTT. This chain links TRBV12-3 or TRBV12-4 with TRBJ2-2; D call uncertain. This CDR3 is built from 15 residues. V was clipped by 2 bases and J by 6 bases, with 13 bases between them.

This chain connects TRBV5-1 to TRBJ2-1; D ambiguous. The germline CDR1 and CDR2 sequences are SGHRS and YFSETQ. The germline V and J ends were trimmed by 0 bases and 9 bases, with 10 bases remaining between them. The CDR3 sequence is 13 residues long. CDR3 bases: TGCGCCAGCAGCTTGGTCCGGGCCGGTGAGCAGTTCTTC. It codes for CASSLVRAGEQFF. Using reference TRBV5-1 and TRBJ2-1 for the parts outside the CDR3, the full variable domain is KAGVTQTPRYLIKTRGQQVTLSCSPISGHRSVSWYQQTPGQGLQFLFEYFSETQRNKGNFPGRFSGRQFSNSRSEMNVSTLELGDSALYLCASSLVRAGEQFFGPGTRLTVL.

This clonotype appeared many times. The chain uses TRBV6-1 and TRBJ2-1; 7 nucleotides align to TRBD2. J was trimmed by 7 bases and V by 8 bases; bases with no gene match: 8. There are 13 residues in the CDR3. CDR1 is MNHNS and CDR2 is SASEGT in the germline V gene. CDR3 region: CASWERGLNEQFF. CDR3 sequence (DNA): TGTGCCAGCTGGGAGCGGGGTTTGAATGAGCAGTTCTTC.

This clonotype was picked up many times. The chain recombines TRBV29-1 with TRBJ2-1, with a possible D match to TRBD2 (6 bases). The germline V gene encodes CDR1 SQVTM and CDR2 ANQGSEA. The CDR3 extends over 14 amino acids. The germline V and J ends were trimmed by 3 bases and 1 base, with 10 bases remaining between them. The CDR3 DNA is TGCAGCGTTGAGGCGGGACTGTCCTACAATGAGCAGTTCTTC. Translating it yields CSVEAGLSYNEQFF.

The chain uses TRBV29-1 and TRBJ1-1; no reliable D call. The V gene lost 7 bases and the J gene lost 6 bases, with 15 bases spanning the gap. This CDR3 is built from 12 residues. The V gene's germline CDR1 is SQVTM and CDR2 ANQGSEA. CDR3 region: CSARWREPEAFF. DNA of the CDR3: TGCAGCGCCAGATGGAGGGAACCTGAAGCTTTCTTT. The full variable domain, rest sourced from reference TRBV29-1 and TRBJ1-1, is SAVISQKPSRDICQRGTSLTIQCQVDSQVTMMFWYRQQPGQSLTLIATANQGSEATYESGFVIDKFPISRPNLTFSTLTVSNMSPEDSSIYLCSARWREPEAFFGQGTRLTVV.

The chain employs TRBV4-3 and TRBJ2-2, with TRBD2 matching 15 bases. The junction had 6 bases not matched to a gene; V was cut back by 0 bases and J by 1 base. The CDR3 totals 20 residues. In germline, CDR1 is LGHNA, CDR2 YSLEER. CDR3 nucleotide sequence: TGCGCCAGCAGCCAAGAAATAGGGACTAGCGGGAGGATGAACACCGGGGAGCTGTTTTTT. As protein: CASSQEIGTSGRMNTGELFF.

J is TRBJ2-4 and V is TRBV10-3; D may correspond to TRBD1 or TRBD2 (6 bases each). The CDR3 spans 14 residues. V was shortened by 2 bases and J by 6 bases, with 11 bases between the two germline ends. The germline CDR1 and CDR2 sequences are ENHRY and SYGVKD. This CDR3 reads CAISEGGRGNIQYF. Here the CDR3 DNA reads TGTGCCATCAGTGAGGGGGGGCGCGGAAACATTCAGTACTTC.

This clonotype was seen more than once but under ten times. V and J are TRBV6-1 and TRBJ2-7; TRBD2 matches at 11 bases. The J segment lost 6 bases and the V segment lost 5 bases, leaving 6 bases of the junction unmatched. From germline, CDR1 is MNHNS and CDR2 SASEGT. The CDR3 is 14 residues long. The CDR3 protein is CASSNSGGAAEQYF. CDR3 coding DNA: TGTGCCAGCAGTAATAGCGGGGGGGCCGCCGAGCAGTACTTC.

The chain's CDR3 is CSARWPEDTEAFF. The CDR3 coding sequence is TGCAGTGCCAGATGGCCGGAGGACACTGAAGCTTTCTTT. The chain carries TRBV20-1 and TRBJ1-1; D gene unclear. The CDR3 spans 13 residues. The V gene lost 6 bases and the J gene lost 3 bases, with 14 bases spanning the gap. The germline gives CDR1 DFQATT, CDR2 SNEGSKA (reference sequence).

This clonotype was found a few times. The rearrangement uses TRBV11-2 and TRBJ2-1; TRBD1 matches at 9 bases. The germline CDR1 and CDR2 sequences are SGHAT and FQNNGV. The V segment lost 5 bases and the J segment 4 bases; nucleotides outside the gene matches: 9. The CDR3 is made up of 16 amino acids. In DNA form, the CDR3 reads TGTGCCAGCAGCGCCTCGCCTGGGACAGGGTACAATGAGCAGTTCTTC. It yields the protein CASSASPGTGYNEQFF.

The rearrangement joins TRBV9 to TRBJ2-3; 7 nucleotides match TRBD1. Trimming took 0 bases from V and 5 from J; bases not matched to a gene: 6. Germline V CDR1 and CDR2: SGDLS, YYNGEE. This CDR3 has 15 residues. CDR3 amino acids: CASSVGAGGGDTQYF. CDR3 nucleotides: TGTGCCAGCAGCGTAGGGGCAGGGGGTGGAGATACGCAGTATTTT.

The gene calls are TRBV20-1 and TRBJ2-1; D perhaps matches TRBD2 (6 bases). Per germline, CDR1 DFQATT and CDR2 SNEGSKA (reference sequence). V was cut by 0 bases and J by 4 bases, with 13 bases left in between. The CDR3 has 15 amino acids. CDR3 loop: CSARDTAGIYNEQFF. DNA for the CDR3: TGCAGTGCTAGAGATACCGCGGGAATATACAATGAGCAGTTCTTC.

Only a few counts were recorded for this clonotype. V usage is TRBV29-1 and J usage is TRBJ2-2; perhaps TRBD1 as D (6 bases). Germline V CDR1 and CDR2: SQVTM, ANQGSEA. This CDR3 has 13 amino acids. Trimming cost V 4 bases and J 4 bases, with 10 bases left between them. The CDR3 DNA follows: TGCAGCGTTGCCAGGGGCCGCACCGGGGAGCTGTTTTTT. This sequence encodes CSVARGRTGELFF.

The chain combines TRBV3-1 with TRBJ2-1; D remains ambiguous. The CDR3 totals 14 residues. Germline CDR1 LGHDT, CDR2 YNNKEL (reference sequence). V lost 1 base and J lost 7, with 11 bases in between. CDR3 protein: CASSQAGRGNEQFF. The CDR3, as DNA: TGTGCCAGCAGCCAAGCAGGTCGAGGAAATGAGCAGTTCTTC.

The rearrangement joins TRBV6-1 to TRBJ2-3, with 7 bases identical to TRBD1. This CDR3 region has 15 residues. Per the germline V gene, CDR1 is MNHNS and CDR2 is SASEGT. The V segment lost 5 bases and the J segment 2 bases; nucleotides outside the gene matches: 7. The CDR3 sequence is CASSPTGALTDTQYF. DNA of the CDR3: TGTGCCAGCAGTCCTACAGGGGCCCTCACAGATACGCAGTATTTT.

This clonotype has only a few counts. The V and J genes are TRBV27 and TRBJ1-6; D is unresolved. CDR3 size: 13 residues. Trimming removed 5 bases from V and 13 bases from J, with 15 bases in between. Germline V gene data show CDR1 as MNHEY and CDR2 as SMNVEV (reference sequence). As DNA, the CDR3 is TGTGCCAGCAGTCCCAATATTTTGGGGCCCCTCCACTTT. Its translation is CASSPNILGPLHF.

This clonotype turned up a few times. The rearrangement uses TRBV7-9 and TRBJ2-1; D not certain. Per the germline V gene, CDR1 is SEHNR and CDR2 is FQNEAQ (reference sequence). The CDR3 consists of 13 residues. The V end lost 5 bases, the J end lost 10 bases, and 15 bases lay between the germline ends. The chain's CDR3 is CASSQTEVREQFF. The CDR3 bases are TGTGCCAGCAGCCAAACAGAAGTCCGCGAGCAGTTCTTC. Variable domain in full (rest from reference TRBV7-9 and TRBJ2-1): DTGVSQNPRHKITKRGQNVTFRCDPISEHNRLYWYRQTLGQGPEFLTYFQNEAQLEKSRLLSDRFSAERPKGSFSTLEIQRTEQGDSAMYLCASSQTEVREQFFGPGTRLTVL.

The J gene is TRBJ2-2, the V gene TRBV10-3, with D hard to call. The V gene lost 6 bases and the J gene lost 5 bases, with 13 bases spanning the gap. Germline lookup yields CDR1 ENHRY and CDR2 SYGVKD. The CDR3 consists of 14 residues. The CDR3 region is CAISPGASTGELFF. In DNA, the CDR3 is TGTGCCATCAGCCCCGGAGCCTCTACCGGGGAGCTGTTTTTT.

The chain combines TRBV12-3 or TRBV12-4 with TRBJ2-5; TRBD2 aligns across 15 bases. V trimming: 5 bases; J trimming: 5 bases; junction bases outside the gene matches: 6. CDR3 length: 16 residues. DNA of the CDR3: TGTGCCAGCAGTCCCGGGACTAGCGGGGGGTGGGAGACCCAGTACTTC. Protein: CASSPGTSGGWETQYF.

This clonotype was seen just once. This rearrangement joins TRBV7-9 to TRBJ2-2, with 8 bases that match TRBD2. The CDR3 length is 16 residues. V dropped 6 bases and J dropped 5; count of bases not matched to a gene: 11. CDR1 is SEHNR, CDR2 FQNEAQ, per germline (reference sequence). The CDR3 is CASSYYSGSGTGELFF. Here the CDR3 DNA reads TGTGCCAGCAGTTACTACAGCGGGAGCGGTACCGGGGAGCTGTTTTTT.

This chain joins TRBV5-1 and TRBJ2-7; 7 positions match TRBD1. Looked up from germline, CDR1 is SGHRS and CDR2 is YFSETQ. This CDR3 is 15 amino acids long. V shed 0 bases, J shed 3 bases, and the junction held 6 bases outside the gene matches. The CDR3 DNA follows: TGCGCCAGCAGCTTGGAGTGGACAGGAAACTACGAGCAGTACTTC. It translates to CASSLEWTGNYEQYF. The entire variable domain, with the rest obtained from reference TRBV5-1 and TRBJ2-7, is as follows: KAGVTQTPRYLIKTRGQQVTLSCSPISGHRSVSWYQQTPGQGLQFLFEYFSETQRNKGNFPGRFSGRQFSNSRSEMNVSTLELGDSALYLCASSLEWTGNYEQYFGPGTRLTVT.

This clonotype was counted many times. The gene calls are TRBV5-5 and TRBJ2-7; no definite D call. The CDR3 length is 13 residues. The V gene lost 4 bases and the J gene lost 2 bases, with 10 bases spanning the gap. Looked up from germline, CDR1 is SGHKS and CDR2 is YYEKEE (reference sequence). The CDR3 spells CASSPPQAYEQYF. CDR3 nucleotides: TGTGCCAGCAGCCCTCCCCAGGCCTACGAGCAGTACTTC.

The chain has TRBV7-9 and TRBJ2-1; the match to TRBD2 covers 11 bases. V lost 5 bases, J lost 4 bases, and 4 bases stayed unmatched. CDR1 is SEHNR and CDR2 is FQNEAQ in the germline V gene (reference sequence). This CDR3 region has 15 residues. The CDR3 nucleotides read TGTGCCAGCAGCCCCTCTAGCGGGGGGTACAATGAGCAGTTCTTC. This sequence encodes CASSPSSGGYNEQFF.

The chain combines TRBV29-1 with TRBJ2-5, with D perhaps TRBD2 (6 bases). The length of the CDR3 is 15 residues. The V gene lost 2 bases and the J gene lost 2 bases, with 15 bases spanning the gap. Germline CDR1 reads SQVTM; CDR2 reads ANQGSEA. The CDR3 sequence is CSVESGREEQETQYF. The CDR3 DNA reads as TGCAGCGTTGAAAGTGGTAGGGAGGAACAAGAGACCCAGTACTTC.

The chain has TRBV20-1 and TRBJ2-1; a possible D gene is TRBD2 (5 bases). This CDR3 has 15 amino acids. Germline assignment: CDR1 DFQATT and CDR2 SNEGSKA (reference sequence). Trimming left V 2 bases short and J 8 bases short, with 19 bases between. This CDR3 is CSARHLKRLADEQFF. The CDR3 bases are TGCAGTGCTAGACACCTCAAAAGGCTAGCCGATGAGCAGTTCTTC.

This clonotype appeared a few times. The rearrangement joins TRBV9 to TRBJ2-1, with no clear D. The CDR3 totals 13 residues. Germline-derived CDR1 and CDR2 are SGDLS and YYNGEE. V was shortened by 0 bases and J by 5 bases, with 6 bases between the two germline ends. CDR3 in amino acids: CASSVERDNEQFF. The CDR3 DNA reads as TGTGCCAGCAGCGTAGAGAGAGACAATGAGCAGTTCTTC.

J is TRBJ2-2 and V is TRBV7-2; tentative D call: TRBD2 (6 bases). From germline, CDR1 is SGHTA and CDR2 FQGNSA. The CDR3 covers 15 residues. The V end lost 8 bases, the J end lost 9 bases, and 22 bases lay between the germline ends. CDR3 region: CASAGLTERHRELFF. CDR3 bases: TGTGCCAGCGCGGGGTTAACGGAGCGGCACCGGGAGCTGTTTTTT.

This clonotype has ten or more counts. The chain employs TRBV10-3 and TRBJ2-3, with 8 bases matching TRBD2. Germline lookup yields CDR1 ENHRY and CDR2 SYGVKD. V lost 5 bases to trimming and J lost 0 bases; unmatched junction nucleotides: 4. CDR3 length equals 15 residues. The CDR3 bases are TGTGCCATCAGTCAGACTAGCGAGAGCACAGATACGCAGTATTTT. Translated: CAISQTSESTDTQYF.

The chain uses TRBV11-1 and TRBJ2-2, with 7 bases aligning to TRBD1. The CDR3 extends over 18 amino acids. CDR1 and CDR2 from the germline V gene are SGHAT and FQDESV (reference sequence). V lost 5 bases and J lost 0; bases outside the gene matches: 12. The CDR3 DNA reads TGTGCCAGCAGCAGACAGGGTTACAGGCATGCGAACACCGGGGAGCTGTTTTTT. Translating gives CASSRQGYRHANTGELFF.